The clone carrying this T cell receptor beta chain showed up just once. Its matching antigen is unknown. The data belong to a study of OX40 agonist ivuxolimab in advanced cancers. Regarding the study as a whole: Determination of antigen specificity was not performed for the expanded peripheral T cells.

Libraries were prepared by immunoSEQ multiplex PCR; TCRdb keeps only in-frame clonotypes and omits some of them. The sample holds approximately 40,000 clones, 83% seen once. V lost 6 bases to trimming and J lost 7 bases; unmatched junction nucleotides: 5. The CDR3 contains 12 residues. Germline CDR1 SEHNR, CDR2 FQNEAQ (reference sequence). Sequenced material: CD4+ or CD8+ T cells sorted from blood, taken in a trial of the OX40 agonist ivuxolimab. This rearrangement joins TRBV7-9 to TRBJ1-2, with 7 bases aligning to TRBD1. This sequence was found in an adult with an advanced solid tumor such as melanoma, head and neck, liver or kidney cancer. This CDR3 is CASRQGVTGYTF. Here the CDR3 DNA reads TGTGCCAGCAGGCAGGGGGTAACTGGCTACACCTTC.